These 32 T cell receptor beta chains share one sample of origin, sequenced in a study of T-cell reconstitution after alpha-beta-depleted transplantation in children. Unique molecular identifiers were built into the TCRbeta library. TCRdb reprocessed the PCR reads via MiXCR and lists one record per CDR3 protein. The sample lists over 200,000 distinct CDR3 sequences; about 11% were seen once. The sample here was PBMCs, taken before TCRalphabeta/CD19-depleted stem cell transplant. These receptors came from a child under two years old with acute myeloid leukemia, due to receive a stem cell transplant.

There are many counts of this clonotype. V gene TRBV9 combines with J gene TRBJ2-3; TRBD2 is a possible D gene (6 bases). CDR1 and CDR2 from the germline V gene are SGDLS and YYNGEE. Trimming removed 4 bases from V and 5 bases from J, with 14 bases in between. The CDR3 contains 14 residues. The CDR3 DNA follows: TGTGCCAGCAGCCCCCGGGACTCCCAAGATACGCAGTATTTT. This translates into CASSPRDSQDTQYF. The full variable domain, its missing parts supplied by reference TRBV9 and TRBJ2-3, is DSGVTQTPKHLITATGQRVTLRCSPRSGDLSVYWYQQSLDQGLQFLIQYYNGEERAKGNILERFSAQQFPDLHSELNLSSLELGDSALYFCASSPRDSQDTQYFGPGTRLTVL.

This clonotype was observed many times. The chain couples TRBV20-1 to TRBJ1-5; 7 bases match TRBD1. The CDR3 has 14 amino acids. V lost 5 bases to trimming and J lost 3 bases; unmatched junction nucleotides: 7. Germline V gives CDR1 DFQATT, CDR2 SNEGSKA (reference sequence). This chain's CDR3 is CSAVRGQHNQPQHF. The CDR3 bases are TGCAGTGCTGTAAGGGGACAGCACAATCAGCCCCAGCATTTT.

The chain combines TRBV10-1 with TRBJ2-7; 13 bases match TRBD2. Germline trimming cut 2 bases from V and 5 bases from J; bases unmatched to any gene: 3. Per germline, CDR1 WNHNN and CDR2 SYGVQD (reference sequence). This CDR3 contains 15 residues. The CDR3 is CASSEGTSGTHEQYF. CDR3 nucleotide sequence: TGCGCCAGCAGTGAGGGGACTAGCGGGACCCACGAGCAGTACTTC.

Only a few counts were recorded for this clonotype. The chain combines TRBV5-1 with TRBJ2-1, with D unclear. This CDR3 region has 15 residues. Between the trimmed V and J ends, which lost 3 bases and 0 bases, there was a span of 10 bases. CDR1 and CDR2 from the germline V gene are SGHRS and YFSETQ. CDR3 bases: TGCGCCAGCAGCTCCGACCCCAGCTCCTACAATGAGCAGTTCTTC. Its translation: CASSSDPSSYNEQFF. Looking up the rest from reference TRBV5-1 and TRBJ2-1 gives the full variable domain: KAGVTQTPRYLIKTRGQQVTLSCSPISGHRSVSWYQQTPGQGLQFLFEYFSETQRNKGNFPGRFSGRQFSNSRSEMNVSTLELGDSALYLCASSSDPSSYNEQFFGPGTRLTVL.

In its sample, this clonotype was seen many times. The J gene is TRBJ2-2, the V gene TRBV7-3, with 9 bases fitting TRBD1. The ends lost 5 bases at V and 5 bases at J; junction bases unmatched: 9. The length of the CDR3 is 16 residues. Germline loops: CDR1 SGHTA, CDR2 FQGTGA. The CDR3 coding sequence is TGTGCCAGCAGCCCATCGACAGGGGGAGGGACCGGGGAGCTGTTTTTT. Encoded protein: CASSPSTGGGTGELFF. The full variable domain, its missing parts supplied by reference TRBV7-3 and TRBJ2-2, is GAGVSQTPSNKVTEKGKYVELRCDPISGHTALYWYRQSLGQGPEFLIYFQGTGAADDSGLPNDRFFAVRPEGSVSTLKIQRTERGDSAVYLCASSPSTGGGTGELFFGEGSRLTVL.

There are many counts of this clonotype. The gene calls are TRBV28 and TRBJ2-5, with 12 bases aligning to TRBD2. V lost 6 bases to trimming and J lost 4 bases; unmatched junction nucleotides: 9. Germline V gene sequence: CDR1 MDHEN, CDR2 SYDVKM. CDR3 length: 16 residues. Here the CDR3 reads CASSPDGGLAGETQYF. The CDR3 DNA follows: TGTGCCAGCAGCCCCGATGGGGGACTAGCGGGAGAGACCCAGTACTTC.

Concerning this clonotype: A clone one base away is much larger, so this may be a read error. This chain joins TRBV29-1 and TRBJ1-4; D gene unclear. This CDR3 spans 10 amino acids. CDR1 and CDR2 (germline): SQVTM, ANQGSEA. The DNA of the CDR3 is TGCAACGTTGAGGACGGAAAACTGTTTTTT. This codes for CNVEDGKLFF.

About this clonotype: A read error may be the cause here, since a much bigger clone is one base away. The chain uses TRBV7-2 and TRBJ1-1; D remains ambiguous. This CDR3 spans 13 amino acids. V dropped 4 bases and J dropped 13 bases, with 19 bases sitting between them. Germline V CDR1 and CDR2: SGHTA, FQGNSA. CDR3 protein: CASSSREAVHSFF. In nucleotides, the CDR3 is TGTGCCAGCAGCTCTAGAGAGGCAGTCCACAGTTTCTTT.

With respect to this clonotype: The junction departs from germline at one end; a sequencing error may be responsible. V usage is TRBV6-1 and J usage is TRBJ1-2; TRBD1 agrees at 7 bases. Germline CDR1 is MNHNS and CDR2 is SASEGT. The CDR3 is 12 residues long. CDR3 residues: CASPGQNYGDTF. The CDR3, as DNA: TGTGCCAGCCCGGGACAGAATTATGGCGACACCTTC.

This rearrangement joins TRBV5-1 to TRBJ2-1; the D is unclear. CDR1 is SGHRS and CDR2 is YFSETQ in the germline V gene. The CDR3 spans 12 residues. Trimming shortened V by 0 bases and J by 9 bases, and 7 bases separated the two germline ends. DNA for the CDR3: TGCGCCAGCAGCTTGGGTGTAACTGAGCAGTTCTTC. Its translation is CASSLGVTEQFF.

The chain links TRBV12-3 or TRBV12-4 to TRBJ1-5, with TRBD1 matching 11 bases. The V and J ends lost 11 bases and 3 bases, in that order; junction bases with no gene match: 18. CDR3 length: 18 residues. The CDR3 DNA sequence: TGTGCCCTCAGACAGGACAGGGGGCGAGGGCGTCCCAATCAGCCCCAGCATTTT. This gives the protein CALRQDRGRGRPNQPQHF.

The chain has TRBV18 and TRBJ2-1; TRBD2 is a possible D gene (6 bases). This CDR3 is 15 amino acids long. Germline lookup yields CDR1 KGHSH and CDR2 LQKENI. Trimming stripped 3 bases from V and 7 bases from J, with 16 bases between. The CDR3: CASSPSSAETNEQFF. CDR3 DNA: TGTGCCAGCTCACCCTCTAGCGCCGAGACAAATGAGCAGTTCTTC.

This clonotype was picked up many times. V usage is TRBV20-1 and J usage is TRBJ2-7, with TRBD2 identical over 7 bases. The germline CDR1 and CDR2 sequences are DFQATT and SNEGSKA (reference sequence). The CDR3 totals 14 residues. V trimming: 1 base; J trimming: 0 bases; junction bases outside the gene matches: 3. Here the CDR3 DNA reads TGCAGTGCTAGAGGGCTAGCGGTCTCCTACGAGCAGTACTTC. This gives the protein CSARGLAVSYEQYF.

The sample holds a few counts of this clonotype. The chain uses TRBV15 and TRBJ2-3; D not resolved. V gave up 2 bases and J gave up 4 bases, with 7 bases separating them. There are 13 residues in the CDR3. Germline assignment: CDR1 LNHNV and CDR2 YYDKDF (reference sequence). The CDR3 bases are TGTGCCACCAGCAGAAGGTCCGCAGATACGCAGTATTTT. Translated, it gives CATSRRSADTQYF.

This clonotype was seen many times. CDR3 nucleotide sequence: TGTGCCAGCAGCTTATCGAGCGGACTCAGCACAGATACGCAGTATTTT. It is translated as CASSLSSGLSTDTQYF. The chain employs TRBV7-2 and TRBJ2-3; weak D call: TRBD2 (5 bases). This CDR3 comprises 16 residues. Germline assignment: CDR1 SGHTA and CDR2 FQGNSA. V gave up 2 bases and J gave up 0 bases, with 12 bases separating them.

V and J are TRBV24-1 and TRBJ2-1, with TRBD2 identical over 7 bases. Trimming at V came to 4 bases and at J to 0 bases, leaving 2 bases not matched to a gene. Per germline, CDR1 KGHDR and CDR2 SFDVKD. The CDR3 extends over 15 amino acids. The CDR3 here is CATSESGASYNEQFF. CDR3 coding DNA: TGTGCCACCAGTGAAAGCGGGGCCTCCTACAATGAGCAGTTCTTC.

This clonotype was found many times. The rearrangement links TRBV5-1 to TRBJ2-2; 8 nucleotides agree with TRBD1. There are 16 residues in the CDR3. V shed 4 bases, J shed 3 bases, and the junction held 8 bases outside the gene matches. Looked up from germline, CDR1 is SGHRS and CDR2 is YFSETQ. The CDR3 spells CASSIDRGAHTGELFF. The CDR3 DNA is TGCGCCAGCAGCATAGACAGGGGCGCCCACACCGGGGAGCTGTTTTTT.

In this sample, this clonotype turned up many times. This chain connects TRBV20-1 to TRBJ2-2; 10 bases match TRBD2. With 2 bases clipped from V and 2 bases from J, the junction kept 8 bases outside the gene matches. Germline CDR1 and CDR2: DFQATT and SNEGSKA (reference sequence). The CDR3 length is 17 residues. The CDR3 nucleotides are TGCAGTGCTAGATATAATAGCGGGGGGACCAACACCGGGGAGCTGTTTTTT. This codes for CSARYNSGGTNTGELFF.

This clonotype has just one count. A read error is possible here, since a much larger clone lies one base away. J is TRBJ1-2 and V is TRBV11-3, with 8 nucleotides matching TRBD1. This CDR3 contains 14 residues. Germline CDR1 reads SGHNT; CDR2 reads YENEEA. The DNA of the CDR3 is TGTGCCAGCAGCTTGACAGGGGCCGACTATGGCGACACCTTC. It yields the protein CASSLTGADYGDTF.

This clonotype has a count of ten or more. The V call is TRBV6-2 or TRBV6-3, the J call TRBJ1-1; D is perhaps TRBD1 (5 bases). From germline, CDR1 is MNHEY and CDR2 SVGEGT. The CDR3 length is 16 residues. The germline V and J ends were trimmed by 6 bases and 5 bases, with 22 bases remaining between them. DNA for the CDR3: TGTGCCAGCAGCCGTAGCGGTAGTCAGGGACGGACTGAAGCTTTCTTT. Protein: CASSRSGSQGRTEAFF.

This clonotype occurred many times. CDR3 coding DNA: TGTGCCAGCAGTTCCGGGACAGTTTCGGAGACCCAGTACTTC. This encodes CASSSGTVSETQYF. The V gene is TRBV28, the J gene TRBJ2-5; 7 bases line up with TRBD1. Looked up from germline, CDR1 is MDHEN and CDR2 is SYDVKM. Trimming at V came to 4 bases and at J to 5 bases, leaving 7 bases not matched to a gene. There are 14 residues in the CDR3.

The V call is TRBV7-2, the J call TRBJ1-5; no firm D call. CDR1 and CDR2 from the germline V gene are SGHTA and FQGNSA. V lost 0 bases and J 6 bases, leaving 12 bases between the germline ends. The CDR3 contains 15 residues. CDR3 sequence: CASSLAMGEGQPQHF. The CDR3 nucleotides read TGTGCCAGCAGCTTAGCCATGGGAGAGGGTCAGCCCCAGCATTTT.

The J gene is TRBJ2-1, the V gene TRBV23-1; either TRBD1 or TRBD2 may fit D (6 bases each). TRBV23-1 is an ORF, with its function uncertain. V lost 7 bases to trimming and J lost 0 bases, with 25 bases between them. This CDR3 comprises 19 residues. The CDR3 loop reads CASNYTEGGRRSSYNEQFF. The CDR3 region has the DNA TGCGCCAGCAATTACACCGAGGGGGGACGGAGAAGCTCCTACAATGAGCAGTTCTTC.

This clonotype has ten or more counts. The chain couples TRBV19 to TRBJ2-3; no firm D call. Trimming left V 8 bases short and J 5 bases short, with 2 bases between. CDR3 length: 9 amino acids. The germline V gene has CDR1 LNHDA and CDR2 SQIVND (reference sequence). In DNA form, the CDR3 reads TGTGCCAGTGGAGATACGCAGTATTTT. This sequence encodes CASGDTQYF.

This clonotype came up many times. The J gene is TRBJ1-1, the V gene TRBV12-3 or TRBV12-4; no definite D call. V dropped 8 bases and J dropped 2 bases, with 15 bases sitting between them. This CDR3 is built from 14 residues. The CDR3 bases are TGTGCCAGCGTCTTACAGCCACCAAACACTGAAGCTTTCTTT. Residues: CASVLQPPNTEAFF.

This CDR3 reads CASSPRLAVNTDTQYF. The CDR3 DNA sequence: TGTGCCAGCTCACCACGACTAGCGGTTAACACAGATACGCAGTATTTT. The gene calls are TRBV18 and TRBJ2-3, with 9 bases that match TRBD2. CDR3 length: 16 amino acids. Germline CDR1 reads KGHSH; CDR2 reads LQKENI. The J segment lost 2 bases and the V segment lost 1 base, leaving 4 bases of the junction unmatched.

The sample holds many counts of this clonotype. This CDR3 is CSARRLAGGTETQYF. The CDR3 coding sequence is TGCAGTGCTAGAAGACTAGCGGGAGGGACAGAGACCCAGTACTTC. The chain recombines TRBV20-1 with TRBJ2-5, with TRBD2 matching over 14 bases. Germline CDR1 is DFQATT and CDR2 is SNEGSKA (reference sequence). CDR3 length: 15 residues. The V segment lost 2 bases and the J segment 4 bases; nucleotides outside the gene matches: 3.

The sample holds many counts of this clonotype. The chain has TRBV6-2 or TRBV6-3 and TRBJ2-1, with D tentatively TRBD1 or TRBD2 (5 bases each). Germline V gene lookup returns CDR1 MNHEY and CDR2 SVGEGT. V lost 2 bases to trimming and J lost 7 bases, with 21 bases between them. The CDR3 sequence is 17 residues long. CDR3 protein: CASSYLVSGTRRNEQFF. CDR3 in DNA: TGTGCCAGCAGTTACCTCGTATCCGGGACCCGGAGGAATGAGCAGTTCTTC.

This clonotype was seen ten or more times. The chain links TRBV30 to TRBJ1-3; perhaps TRBD1 as D (5 bases). Trimming removed 4 bases from V and 2 bases from J, with 9 bases in between. Germline V gene sequence: CDR1 GTSNPN, CDR2 SVGIG (reference sequence). The CDR3 runs to 13 residues. In nucleotides, the CDR3 is TGTGCCTGGAACGGGGGACCTGGAAACACCATATATTTT. It codes for CAWNGGPGNTIYF.

This clonotype was recorded many times. This chain connects TRBV28 to TRBJ2-7; maybe TRBD1 (6 bases). V was clipped by 6 bases and J by 13 bases, with 22 bases between them. The CDR3 has 13 residues. Germline loops: CDR1 MDHEN, CDR2 SYDVKM. CDR3 loop: CASSPSTGSVTYF. The CDR3 DNA sequence: TGTGCCAGCAGCCCTAGTACAGGGTCCGTTACCTACTTC.

This rearrangement joins TRBV23-1 to TRBJ2-3, with unresolved D. TRBV23-1 is designated an ORF whose function remains uncertain. CDR3 length: 15 residues. Trimming pared 8 bases from V and 3 bases from J, leaving 18 bases between. This CDR3 is CASVAFRWNTDTQYF. CDR3 nucleotide sequence: TGCGCCAGCGTGGCGTTTCGGTGGAATACAGATACGCAGTATTTT.

This chain joins TRBV12-3 or TRBV12-4 and TRBJ2-7, with D possibly being TRBD1 (5 bases). The CDR3 consists of 11 residues. Deletions cut 2 bases from V and 6 bases from J, with 5 bases between. The CDR3 loop is CASSLRGEQYF. For the CDR3, the DNA is TGTGCCAGCAGTTTAAGGGGCGAGCAGTACTTC.